The rows below give T cell receptor beta chains drawn from one sample of a study of T cell responses to AZD1222 COVID-19 vaccine. The assay was immunoSEQ multiplex PCR, and TCRdb's table has in-frame clones only and misses some. The data show approximately 140,000 clones, 88% seen once. Sequences were derived from peripheral blood, sampled on day 0 of AZD1222 vaccination. These receptors originate from an adult in good health. The CDR3 runs from the conserved cysteine through the conserved F or W. Each record gives: D gene, V gene, clone size, CDR3 length, J gene, CDR3 protein, CDR3 DNA. The D gene is left open where the match is weak. Clone size, where shown, is once, few, many, or a class for clones that have expanded.

>TRBD2|TRBV2|NA|15|TRBJ2-1
CASSKTSGGPYEQFF
TGTGCCAGCAGTAAGACTAGCGGGGGGCCGTATGAGCAGTTCTTC
>NA|TRBV4-1|NA|16|TRBJ1-2
CASSQLGDGPSSGYTF
TGCGCCAGCAGCCAACTTGGCGACGGTCCCTCCTCTGGCTACACCTTC
>TRBD2|TRBV7-3|few|16|TRBJ2-3
CASSSLAGGPPHTQYF
TGTGCCAGCAGCTCGCTAGCGGGGGGGCCCCCCCATACGCAGTATTTT
>NA|TRBV6-6|NA|18|TRBJ1-2
CASSLTIPRNAFNYGYTF
TGTGCCAGCAGTCTAACTATTCCCAGGAATGCCTTTAACTATGGCTACACCTTC
>TRBD2|TRBV7-2|NA|16|TRBJ2-5
CASSLVGSGGQETQYF
TGTGCCAGCAGCTTAGTCGGTAGCGGGGGGCAAGAGACCCAGTACTTC
>NA|TRBV2|NA|14|TRBJ1-5
CASRQGNSNQPQHF
TGTGCCAGCAGGCAGGGAAATAGCAATCAGCCCCAGCATTTT
>NA|TRBV19|NA|16|TRBJ1-2
CASSALGGGLNYGYTF
TGTGCCAGTAGTGCCCTCGGGGGGGGCCTTAACTATGGCTACACCTTC
>TRBD1|TRBV4-1|NA|17|TRBJ1-5
CASSPLLTGDGNQPQHF
TGCGCCAGCAGCCCCTTGTTAACAGGGGATGGCAATCAGCCCCAGCATTTT
>NA|TRBV7-9|NA|15|TRBJ1-5
CASSNRQVRNQPQHF
TGTGCCAGCAGCAATCGACAGGTACGCAATCAGCCCCAGCATTTT
>NA|TRBV9|once|12|TRBJ1-1
CASSGTGSEAFF
TGTGCCAGCAGCGGGACCGGCTCTGAAGCTTTCTTT
>NA|TRBV2|once|14|TRBJ1-5
CASSVRKGNQPQHF
TGTGCCAGCAGTGTCCGAAAAGGAAATCAGCCCCAGCATTTT
>NA|TRBV18|NA|15|TRBJ1-2
CASRGGDLTNYGYTF
TGTGCCAGCCGCGGGGGGGACCTGACTAACTATGGCTACACCTTC
>TRBD1|TRBV28|NA|15|TRBJ1-4
CASSPGGTQGEKLFF
TGTGCCAGCAGTCCAGGGGGGACCCAGGGAGAAAAACTGTTTTTT
>TRBD1|TRBV6-5|NA|16|TRBJ1-2
CASSSAQGAIINGYTF
TGTGCCAGCAGTTCAGCACAGGGGGCAATCATAAATGGCTACACCTTC
>TRBD2|TRBV6-2/TRBV6-3|NA|15|TRBJ2-5
CASSYGDGTSRTQYF
TGTGCCAGCAGTTACGGTGACGGGACTAGCAGGACCCAGTACTTC
>TRBD2|TRBV3-1/TRBV3-2|NA|17|TRBJ2-5
CASSRGLAGDKQETQYF
TGTGCCAGCAGCCGTGGGCTAGCGGGGGACAAGCAAGAGACCCAGTACTTC
>TRBD1|TRBV9|NA|16|TRBJ2-2
CASSGRQGANTGELFF
TGTGCCAGCAGCGGGCGACAGGGGGCCAACACCGGGGAGCTGTTTTTT
>NA|TRBV7-2|NA|15|TRBJ1-1
CASSLTPYYNTEAFF
TGTGCCAGCAGCTTAACCCCCTATTATAACACTGAAGCTTTCTTT
>NA|TRBV28|NA|12|TRBJ2-1
CASRGLLNEQFF
TGTGCCAGCCGGGGACTCTTGAATGAGCAGTTCTTC
>NA|TRBV9|NA|15|TRBJ1-1
CASSVGTNRNTEAFF
TGTGCCAGCAGCGTTGGAACAAATCGGAACACTGAAGCTTTCTTT
>NA|TRBV6-5|NA|13|TRBJ2-3
CASRTGGGDTQYF
TGTGCCAGCCGGACGGGGGGCGGGGATACGCAGTATTTT
>NA|TRBV21-1|once|17|TRBJ2-5
CASSRITSGGLRETQYF
TGTGCCAGCAGCCGGATTACTAGCGGGGGGCTAAGAGAGACCCAGTACTTC
>NA|TRBV3-1/TRBV3-2|NA|15|TRBJ1-1
CASSPPLTGNTEAFF
TGTGCCAGCAGCCCCCCCTTGACAGGGAACACTGAAGCTTTCTTT
>NA|TRBV6-4|NA|13|TRBJ1-6
CASRGPRNSPLHF
TGTGCCAGCAGGGGGCCGAGGAATTCACCCCTCCACTTT
>NA|TRBV4-1|NA|16|TRBJ1-2
CASSQPPPVGVYGYTF
TGCGCCAGCAGCCAACCTCCTCCGGTAGGGGTCTATGGCTACACCTTC
>NA|TRBV11-2|NA|11|TRBJ1-1
CASSLGPEAFF
TGTGCCAGCAGCTTAGGGCCTGAAGCTTTCTTT
>TRBD2|TRBV11-2|NA|16|TRBJ2-3
CASSLTSGGTGSWQYF
TGTGCCAGCAGCTTAACTAGCGGGGGCACCGGGTCTTGGCAGTATTTT
>TRBD2|TRBV5-8|NA|15|TRBJ2-1
CASSSSGGYYNEQFF
TGTGCCAGCAGCTCTAGCGGGGGGTACTACAATGAGCAGTTCTTC
>NA|TRBV28|once|11|TRBJ1-1
CASRGSQGAFF
TGTGCCAGCAGGGGATCACAGGGAGCTTTCTTT
>NA|TRBV11-1|NA|13|TRBJ2-1
CASSQDSPHEQFF
TGTGCCAGCAGCCAAGACTCTCCCCATGAGCAGTTCTTC
>NA|TRBV6-2/TRBV6-3|NA|16|TRBJ1-5
CASSSFGGAGNQPQHF
TGTGCCAGCAGTTCGTTTGGAGGGGCGGGCAATCAGCCCCAGCATTTT
>NA|TRBV5-1|NA|13|TRBJ1-5
CASSYGSNQPQHF
TGCGCCAGCAGCTATGGGAGTAATCAGCCCCAGCATTTT
>NA|TRBV18|NA|15|TRBJ2-1
CASSPRRGSYNEQFF
TGTGCCAGCTCACCACGACGGGGCTCCTACAATGAGCAGTTCTTC